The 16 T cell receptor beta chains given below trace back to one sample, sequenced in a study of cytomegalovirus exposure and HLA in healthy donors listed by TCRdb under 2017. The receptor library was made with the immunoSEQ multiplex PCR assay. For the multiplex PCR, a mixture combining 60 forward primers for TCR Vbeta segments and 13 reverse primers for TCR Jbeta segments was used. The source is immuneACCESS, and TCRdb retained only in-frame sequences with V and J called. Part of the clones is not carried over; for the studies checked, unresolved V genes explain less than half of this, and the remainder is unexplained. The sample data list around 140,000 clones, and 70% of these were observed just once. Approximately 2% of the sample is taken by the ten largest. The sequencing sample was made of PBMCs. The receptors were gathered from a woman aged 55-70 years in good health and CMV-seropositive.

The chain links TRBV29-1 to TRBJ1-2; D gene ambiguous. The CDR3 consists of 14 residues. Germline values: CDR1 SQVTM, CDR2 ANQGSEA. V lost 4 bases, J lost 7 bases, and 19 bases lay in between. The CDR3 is CSVGPGGGLGGYTF. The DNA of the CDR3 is TGCAGCGTTGGGCCCGGCGGAGGCCTTGGTGGCTACACCTTC.

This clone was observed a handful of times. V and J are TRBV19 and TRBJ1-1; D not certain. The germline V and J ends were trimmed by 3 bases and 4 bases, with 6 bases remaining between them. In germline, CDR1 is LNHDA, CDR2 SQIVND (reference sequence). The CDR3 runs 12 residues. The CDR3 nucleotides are TGTGCCAGTAGTATTTCTCTCACTGAAGCTTTCTTT. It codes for CASSISLTEAFF. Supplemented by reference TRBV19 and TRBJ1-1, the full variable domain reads DGGITQSPKYLFRKEGQNVTLSCEQNLNHDAMYWYRQDPGQGLRLIYYSQIVNDFQKGDIAEGYSVSREKKESFPLTVTSAQKNPTAFYLCASSISLTEAFFGQGTRLTVV.

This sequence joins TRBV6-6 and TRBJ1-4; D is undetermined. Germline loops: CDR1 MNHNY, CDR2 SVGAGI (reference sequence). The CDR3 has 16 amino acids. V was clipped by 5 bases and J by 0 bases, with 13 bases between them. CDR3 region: CASSTRRVATNEKLFF. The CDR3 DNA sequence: TGTGCCAGCAGTACCAGGAGGGTTGCAACTAATGAAAAACTGTTTTTT.

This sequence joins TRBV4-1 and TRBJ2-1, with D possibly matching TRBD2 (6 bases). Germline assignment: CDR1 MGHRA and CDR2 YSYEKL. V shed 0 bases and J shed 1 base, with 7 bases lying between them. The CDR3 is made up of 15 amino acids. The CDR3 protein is CASSQDGGSYNEQFF. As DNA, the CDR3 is TGCGCCAGCAGCCAAGACGGGGGATCCTACAATGAGCAGTTCTTC.

DNA of the CDR3: TGTGCCTCCCGGCTAGCGGGAAACACCGGGGAGCTGTTTTTT. Protein: CASRLAGNTGELFF. The chain joins TRBV9 to TRBJ2-2, with TRBD2 identical over 9 bases. Per germline, CDR1 SGDLS and CDR2 YYNGEE. V shed 10 bases, J shed 2 bases, and the junction held 6 bases outside the gene matches. CDR3 size: 14 residues.

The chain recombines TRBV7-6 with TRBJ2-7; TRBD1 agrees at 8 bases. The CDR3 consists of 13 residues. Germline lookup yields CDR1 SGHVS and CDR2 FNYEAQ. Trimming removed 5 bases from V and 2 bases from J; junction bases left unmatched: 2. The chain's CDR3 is CASSTDRAYEQYF. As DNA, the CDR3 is TGTGCCAGCAGCACGGACAGGGCCTACGAGCAGTACTTC.

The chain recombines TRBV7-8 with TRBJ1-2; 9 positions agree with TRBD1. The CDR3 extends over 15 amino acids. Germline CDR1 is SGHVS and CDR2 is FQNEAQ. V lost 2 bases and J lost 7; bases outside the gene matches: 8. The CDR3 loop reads CASSLTTGGAFGYTF. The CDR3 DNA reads TGTGCCAGCAGCTTAACTACAGGGGGCGCTTTTGGCTACACCTTC.

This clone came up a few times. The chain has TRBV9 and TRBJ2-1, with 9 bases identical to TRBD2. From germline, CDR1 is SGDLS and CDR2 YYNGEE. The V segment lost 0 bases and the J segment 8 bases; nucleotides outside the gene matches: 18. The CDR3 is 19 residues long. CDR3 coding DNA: TGTGCCAGCAGCGTAGTAAGAAGAGGGGCGGGAGGGCCGGGGGATGAGCAGTTCTTC. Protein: CASSVVRRGAGGPGDEQFF.

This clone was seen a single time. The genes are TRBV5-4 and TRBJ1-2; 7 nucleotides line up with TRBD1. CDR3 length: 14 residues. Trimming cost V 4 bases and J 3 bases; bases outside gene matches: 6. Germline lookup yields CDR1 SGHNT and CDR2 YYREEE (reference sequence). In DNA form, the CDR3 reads TGTGCCAGCAGCCAAAGGGACAGTCACTATGGCTACACCTTC. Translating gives CASSQRDSHYGYTF. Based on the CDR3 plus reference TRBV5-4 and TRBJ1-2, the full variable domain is ETGVTQSPTHLIKTRGQQVTLRCSSQSGHNTVSWYQQALGQGPQFIFQYYREEENGRGNFPPRFSGLQFPNYSSELNVNALELDDSALYLCASSQRDSHYGYTFGSGTRLTVV.

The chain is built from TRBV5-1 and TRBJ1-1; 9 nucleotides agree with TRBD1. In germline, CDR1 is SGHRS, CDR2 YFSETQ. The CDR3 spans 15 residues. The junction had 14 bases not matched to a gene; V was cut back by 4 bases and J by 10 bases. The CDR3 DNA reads TGCGCCAGCAGCCCATCGGGACAGGGAACCTTGGGAGCTTTCTTT. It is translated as CASSPSGQGTLGAFF. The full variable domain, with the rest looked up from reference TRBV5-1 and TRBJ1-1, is KAGVTQTPRYLIKTRGQQVTLSCSPISGHRSVSWYQQTPGQGLQFLFEYFSETQRNKGNFPGRFSGRQFSNSRSEMNVSTLELGDSALYLCASSPSGQGTLGAFFGQGTRLTVV.

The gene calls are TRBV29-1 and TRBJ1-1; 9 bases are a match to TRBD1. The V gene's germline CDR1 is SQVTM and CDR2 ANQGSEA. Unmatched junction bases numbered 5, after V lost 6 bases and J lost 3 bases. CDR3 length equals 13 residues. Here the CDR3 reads CSVGNRGHTEAFF. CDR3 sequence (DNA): TGCAGCGTCGGTAACAGGGGGCACACTGAAGCTTTCTTT.

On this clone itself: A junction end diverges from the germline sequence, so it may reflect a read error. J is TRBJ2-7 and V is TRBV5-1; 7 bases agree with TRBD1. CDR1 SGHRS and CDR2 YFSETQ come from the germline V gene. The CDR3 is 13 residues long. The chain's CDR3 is CASRLGQLDEQYF. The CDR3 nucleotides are TGCGCCAGCAGGTTGGGACAGCTAGACGAGCAGTACTTC.

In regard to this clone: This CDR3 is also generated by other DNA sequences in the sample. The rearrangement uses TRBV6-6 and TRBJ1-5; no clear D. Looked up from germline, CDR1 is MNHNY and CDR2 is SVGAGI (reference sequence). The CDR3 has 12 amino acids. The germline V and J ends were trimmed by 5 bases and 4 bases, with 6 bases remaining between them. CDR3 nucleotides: TGTGCCAGCAGTAGACAAAATCAGCCCCAGCATTTT. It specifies CASSRQNQPQHF.

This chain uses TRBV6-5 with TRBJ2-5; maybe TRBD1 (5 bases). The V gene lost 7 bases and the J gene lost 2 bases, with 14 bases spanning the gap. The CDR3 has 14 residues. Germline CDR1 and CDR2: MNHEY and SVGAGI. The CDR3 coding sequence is TGTGCCAGCACCAAGGGGCAGGGTCAAGAGACCCAGTACTTC. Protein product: CASTKGQGQETQYF.

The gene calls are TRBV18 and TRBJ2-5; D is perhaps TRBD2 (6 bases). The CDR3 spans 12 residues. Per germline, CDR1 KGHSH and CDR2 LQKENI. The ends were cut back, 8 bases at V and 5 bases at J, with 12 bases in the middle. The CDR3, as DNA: TGTGCCAGCACAGCCCGGGGGGAGACCCAGTACTTC. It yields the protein CASTARGETQYF.

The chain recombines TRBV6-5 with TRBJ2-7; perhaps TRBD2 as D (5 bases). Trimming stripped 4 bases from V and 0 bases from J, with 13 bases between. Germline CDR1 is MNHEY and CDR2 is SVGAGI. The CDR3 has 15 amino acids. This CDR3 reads CASSSLGESSYEQYF. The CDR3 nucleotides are TGTGCCAGCAGTTCCCTCGGGGAGAGCTCCTACGAGCAGTACTTC.